This T cell receptor beta chain was found in a study of T-cell memory formation after mild COVID-19. Whole-study findings and limits: In pre-infection memory, a portion of responding clones appeared, which suggested that cross-reactive memory joined. Second-wave clones reaching peak frequency on day 37 lacked confirmed SARS-CoV-2 specificity. Later expanders leaned toward CD4+, whereas clones contracting from day 15 to 85 were balanced CD4/CD8.

The V end was cut by 2 bases, the J end by 2 bases, with 10 bases between. The CDR3 loop spans 14 amino acids. Germline CDR1 SEHNR, CDR2 FQNEAQ (reference sequence). About this clonotype itself: Antigen unknown.

MiXCR, applied by TCRdb to the 5' RACE reads, yields one record per CDR3 protein. The table shows more than 350,000 distinct CDR3 sequences, with 15% to 20% occurring only once. This receptor was obtained from a man between 18 and 29 years old who had mild COVID-19 (a few samples of this study predate the infection). Cell type and time point are not known. The V call is TRBV7-9, the J call TRBJ2-7; D may match TRBD1 or TRBD2 (5 bases each). Input material: PBMCs or a T cell subset sorted from them (not recorded which). The CDR3 bases are TGTGCCAGCAGCTTATCGGGACGGACCTACGAGCAGTACTTC. Protein product: CASSLSGRTYEQYF. Full variable domain (rest looked up from reference TRBV7-9 and TRBJ2-7): DTGVSQNPRHKITKRGQNVTFRCDPISEHNRLYWYRQTLGQGPEFLTYFQNEAQLEKSRLLSDRFSAERPKGSFSTLEIQRTEQGDSAMYLCASSLSGRTYEQYFGPGTRLTVT.